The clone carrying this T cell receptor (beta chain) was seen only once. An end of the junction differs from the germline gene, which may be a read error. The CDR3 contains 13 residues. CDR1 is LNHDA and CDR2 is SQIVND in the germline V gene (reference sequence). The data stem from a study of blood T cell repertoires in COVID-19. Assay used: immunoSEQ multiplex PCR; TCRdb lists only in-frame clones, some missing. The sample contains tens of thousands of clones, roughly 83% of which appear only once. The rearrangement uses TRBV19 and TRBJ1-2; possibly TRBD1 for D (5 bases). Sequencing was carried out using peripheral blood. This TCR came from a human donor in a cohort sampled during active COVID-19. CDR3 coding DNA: TGTGCCAGTAGTCCGAGACAGAATCCTCAGCCCCTCTTC. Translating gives CASSPRQNPQPLF.